These 25 T cell receptor beta chains share one sample of origin, sequenced in a study of blood T cell repertoires in COVID-19. Repertoires were generated with immunoSEQ multiplex PCR, while TCRdb's copy carries only in-frame clones and drops some. Of 230,000 or so clones listed, over 75% were seen once; the top ten hold 1.9%. The sample consisted of peripheral blood. The receptors originated from a man aged 35-49 years with active or convalescent COVID-19.

The chain combines TRBV18 with TRBJ2-7; the match to TRBD2 covers 9 bases. The length of the CDR3 is 15 residues. Germline V gene lookup returns CDR1 KGHSH and CDR2 LQKENI. Trimming cost V 3 bases and J 4 bases; bases outside gene matches: 7. CDR3 loop: CASSPGDLAGYEQYF. The DNA of the CDR3 is TGTGCCAGCTCACCCGGGGATCTAGCGGGATACGAGCAGTACTTC. The full variable domain, with the rest looked up from reference TRBV18 and TRBJ2-7, is NAGVMQNPRHLVRRRGQEARLRCSPMKGHSHVYWYRQLPEEGLKFMVYLQKENIIDESGMPKERFSAEFPKEGPSILRIQQVVRGDSAAYFCASSPGDLAGYEQYFGPGTRLTVT.

The chain is built from TRBV29-1 and TRBJ2-7, with 11 bases fitting TRBD1. CDR3 length equals 14 residues. Germline CDR1 and CDR2: SQVTM and ANQGSEA. V was pared by 6 bases and J by 4 bases, with 8 bases of the junction left unmatched. CDR3 in DNA: TGCAGCGTGGAGGGACAGGGGGGTTCTTACGAGCAGTACTTC. As protein: CSVEGQGGSYEQYF.

The V call is TRBV18, the J call TRBJ2-5; 7 bases map to TRBD2. The CDR3 is 13 residues long. Per the germline V gene, CDR1 is KGHSH and CDR2 is LQKENI. V trimming: 6 bases; J trimming: 3 bases; junction bases outside the gene matches: 4. The CDR3 reads CASSRLAEETQYF. As DNA, the CDR3 is TGTGCCAGCTCTCGACTAGCCGAAGAGACCCAGTACTTC.

This rearrangement joins TRBV3-1 (or the pseudogene TRBV3-2) to TRBJ1-5; D gene unclear. This CDR3 spans 15 amino acids. Looked up from germline, CDR1 is LGHDT and CDR2 is YNNKEL (reference sequence). Deletions cut 2 bases from V and 7 bases from J, with 15 bases between. The CDR3 DNA follows: TGTGCCAGCAGCCAACGCTACAGTTACCCCCAGCCCCAGCATTTT. Its translation: CASSQRYSYPQPQHF.

The CDR3 here is CASSLPGFNSNQPQHF. CDR3 in DNA: TGTGCCAGCAGTTTACCGGGATTTAATAGCAATCAGCCCCAGCATTTT. V gene TRBV28 combines with J gene TRBJ1-5; D gene uncertain. The CDR3 is 16 amino acids. V was cut by 2 bases and J by 0 bases, with 11 bases left in between. Germline loops: CDR1 MDHEN, CDR2 SYDVKM.

The chain couples TRBV28 to TRBJ1-6, with 7 bases aligning to TRBD1. The CDR3 contains 17 residues. The germline CDR1 and CDR2 sequences are MDHEN and SYDVKM. The J segment lost 6 bases and the V segment lost 2 bases, leaving 10 bases of the junction unmatched. The CDR3 region has the DNA TGTGCCAGCAGTTTAGGAGGTGGTGGGACAGTTAATTCACCCCTCCACTTT. This encodes CASSLGGGGTVNSPLHF.

The CDR3 DNA reads as TGCGCCAGCAGCTCTATAGGACAGGGAGATACTGAAGCTTTCTTT. It translates to CASSSIGQGDTEAFF. The chain links TRBV5-1 to TRBJ1-1; 8 nucleotides line up with TRBD1. The CDR3 is 15 residues long. CDR1 and CDR2 from the germline V gene are SGHRS and YFSETQ. Trimming cost V 3 bases and J 5 bases; bases outside gene matches: 9.

J is TRBJ1-5 and V is TRBV10-3; D gene uncertain. This CDR3 region has 14 residues. CDR1 ENHRY and CDR2 SYGVKD come from the germline V gene. V was shortened by 4 bases and J by 4 bases, with 11 bases between the two germline ends. DNA for the CDR3: TGTGCCATCAGTGCAGGACTGGGGAATCAGCCCCAGCATTTT. Its protein is CAISAGLGNQPQHF.

This clone occurred a few times. The V and J genes are TRBV6-6 and TRBJ1-2; 9 positions agree with TRBD1. V dropped 8 bases and J dropped 8; count of bases not matched to a gene: 9. This CDR3 comprises 13 residues. Germline V lookup: CDR1 MNHNY, CDR2 SVGAGI (reference sequence). The CDR3 loop is CASCERTGGGYTF. Here the CDR3 DNA reads TGTGCCAGCTGCGAGCGTACAGGGGGCGGCTACACCTTC.

The chain employs TRBV5-1 and TRBJ2-4, with D tentatively TRBD1 (6 bases). In germline, CDR1 is SGHRS, CDR2 YFSETQ. With 3 bases removed from V and 1 base from J, the gap between germline ends came to 20 bases. This CDR3 is 18 amino acids long. The CDR3 loop reads CASSSSPQGFFAKNIQYF. CDR3 coding DNA: TGCGCCAGCAGCTCGTCCCCTCAGGGGTTTTTCGCCAAAAACATTCAGTACTTC.

This chain joins TRBV24-1 and TRBJ2-2, with 8 bases lining up with TRBD1. Germline CDR1 reads KGHDR; CDR2 reads SFDVKD. The length of the CDR3 is 16 residues. J gave up 4 bases and V 5 bases, and 8 bases lay outside the gene matches. CDR3 DNA sequence: TGTGCCACCAGTGTCACGGACAGGGTGAGCACCGGGGAGCTGTTTTTT. Translated, it gives CATSVTDRVSTGELFF.

This clone was seen only a few times. The genes are TRBV7-9 and TRBJ1-3; 8 bases match TRBD1. Losses at the gene ends were 5 bases for V and 4 bases for J; bases not matched to a gene: 10. Germline assignment: CDR1 SEHNR and CDR2 FQNEAQ (reference sequence). The CDR3 totals 16 residues. The CDR3 DNA sequence: TGTGCCAGCAGCGTTGCTCAAGGGACAGGAGGAAACACCATATATTTT. It is translated as CASSVAQGTGGNTIYF.

The J gene is TRBJ1-6, the V gene TRBV3-1 (or the pseudogene TRBV3-2); possibly TRBD1 for D (6 bases). The CDR3 sequence is 14 residues long. Germline loops: CDR1 LGHDT, CDR2 YNNKEL (reference sequence). V was trimmed by 6 bases and J by 10 bases, leaving 16 bases between them. Here the CDR3 reads CASRIGGLSSPLHF. DNA of the CDR3: TGTGCCAGCAGAATAGGGGGTCTTAGCTCACCCCTCCACTTT.

Only one count was recorded for this clone. The chain employs TRBV7-9 and TRBJ1-3; D gene unclear. The V end was cut by 5 bases, the J end by 0 bases, with 11 bases between. Germline CDR1 SEHNR, CDR2 FQNEAQ (reference sequence). This CDR3 contains 15 residues. The CDR3: CASSTGRSSGNTIYF. The CDR3 region has the DNA TGTGCCAGCAGCACCGGGAGGAGCTCTGGAAACACCATATATTTT.

The chain uses TRBV5-1 and TRBJ2-7; perhaps TRBD2 as D (5 bases). Germline lookup yields CDR1 SGHRS and CDR2 YFSETQ. The CDR3 totals 14 residues. V was trimmed by 3 bases and J by 5 bases, leaving 15 bases between them. This chain's CDR3 is CASSWELGRNEQYF. CDR3 nucleotide sequence: TGCGCCAGCAGCTGGGAGCTCGGCAGGAACGAGCAGTACTTC.

J is TRBJ1-6 and V is TRBV7-2; D is perhaps TRBD1 (6 bases). This CDR3 region has 16 residues. Trimming shortened V by 1 base and J by 10 bases, and 17 bases separated the two germline ends. The germline V gene encodes CDR1 SGHTA and CDR2 FQGNSA. CDR3 in amino acids: CASSLDPGVARSPLHF. CDR3 nucleotides: TGTGCCAGCAGCTTAGATCCAGGGGTGGCCAGATCACCCCTCCACTTT. The variable domain in full, completed from reference TRBV7-2 and TRBJ1-6, reads GAGVSQSPSNKVTEKGKDVELRCDPISGHTALYWYRQSLGQGLEFLIYFQGNSAPDKSGLPSDRFSAERTGGSVSTLTIQRTQQEDSAVYLCASSLDPGVARSPLHFGNGTRLTVT.

This clone occurred once. V gene TRBV18 combines with J gene TRBJ2-7, with TRBD1 matching 11 bases. CDR1 and CDR2 (germline): KGHSH, LQKENI. The length of the CDR3 is 14 residues. After removal of 6 bases from V and 3 bases from J, the junction contained 4 bases not matched to a gene. The CDR3 sequence: CASSPGQGVYEQYF. In DNA, the CDR3 is TGTGCCAGCTCGCCGGGACAGGGGGTCTACGAGCAGTACTTC.

The genes are TRBV3-1 (or the pseudogene TRBV3-2) and TRBJ2-1; 7 bases agree with TRBD2. CDR1 is LGHDT, CDR2 YNNKEL, per germline (reference sequence). The CDR3 is made up of 17 amino acids. After removal of 0 bases from V and 3 bases from J, the junction contained 8 bases not matched to a gene. The DNA for the CDR3 is TGTGCCAGCAGCCAAGAGGGGGGTGGGACTATCTACAATGAGCAGTTCTTC. Translation: CASSQEGGGTIYNEQFF.

This chain joins TRBV30 and TRBJ2-1, with D unresolved. The CDR3 consists of 14 residues. Germline CDR1 GTSNPN, CDR2 SVGIG (reference sequence). Trimming removed 3 bases at V and 0 bases at J, with 9 bases between. The CDR3 reads CAWSWQSSYNEQFF. The CDR3 nucleotides read TGTGCCTGGAGCTGGCAGTCCTCCTACAATGAGCAGTTCTTC.

The table lists this clone with a count of one. The chain uses TRBV30 and TRBJ1-2; the match to TRBD1 covers 7 bases. CDR1 GTSNPN and CDR2 SVGIG come from the germline V gene (reference sequence). The CDR3 is 15 residues long. After removal of 5 bases from V and 2 bases from J, the junction contained 11 bases not matched to a gene. The CDR3 coding sequence is TGTGCCTGGGTTAGAGACAGGGCTTTAAACTATGGCTACACCTTC. This gives the protein CAWVRDRALNYGYTF.

The chain combines TRBV11-2 with TRBJ1-5, with a weak D call TRBD1 (5 bases). From germline, CDR1 is SGHAT and CDR2 FQNNGV. Trimming shortened V by 5 bases and J by 7 bases, and 18 bases separated the two germline ends. The CDR3 consists of 15 residues. CDR3 nucleotide sequence: TGTGCCAGCAGCCCCACGTCGGGGGTGGGACAGCCCCAGCATTTT. As protein: CASSPTSGVGQPQHF.

The V and J genes are TRBV7-8 and TRBJ1-2, with 9 bases lining up with TRBD1. The CDR3 spans 15 residues. The V and J ends lost 6 bases and 4 bases, in that order; junction bases with no gene match: 9. Per germline, CDR1 SGHVS and CDR2 FQNEAQ. CDR3 region: CASSAGGQGLYGYTF. For the CDR3, the DNA is TGTGCCAGCAGTGCCGGGGGACAGGGTCTCTATGGCTACACCTTC. Full variable domain (remainder filled in from reference TRBV7-8 and TRBJ1-2): GAGVSQSPRYKVAKRGQDVALRCDPISGHVSLFWYQQALGQGPEFLTYFQNEAQLDKSGLPSDRFFAERPEGSVSTLKIQRTQQEDSAVYLCASSAGGQGLYGYTFGSGTRLTVV.

The chain combines TRBV2 with TRBJ2-2; 10 bases match TRBD2. Per the germline V gene, CDR1 is SNHLY and CDR2 is FYNNEI. This CDR3 comprises 15 residues. Germline trimming cut 5 bases from V and 1 base from J; bases unmatched to any gene: 1. CDR3 region: CASSLAGGNTGELFF. Here the CDR3 DNA reads TGTGCCAGCAGTTTAGCGGGAGGGAACACCGGGGAGCTGTTTTTT.

V and J are TRBV27 and TRBJ1-5; D is unresolved. This CDR3 is built from 14 residues. Trimming shortened V by 3 bases and J by 0 bases, and 6 bases separated the two germline ends. CDR1 MNHEY and CDR2 SMNVEV come from the germline V gene (reference sequence). The CDR3 here is CASSFTSSNQPQHF. The DNA for the CDR3 is TGTGCCAGCAGTTTTACAAGTAGCAATCAGCCCCAGCATTTT.

The chain carries TRBV19 and TRBJ1-2; 9 bases agree with TRBD1. Per germline, CDR1 LNHDA and CDR2 SQIVND (reference sequence). Germline trimming cut 5 bases from V and 8 bases from J; bases unmatched to any gene: 6. This CDR3 region has 13 residues. CDR3 DNA: TGTGCCAGTAGTTTCGGGACAGGGATGGGCTACACCTTC. It is translated as CASSFGTGMGYTF.